Each of the 3 T cell receptor beta chains below was sequenced from the same sample in a study of shared clonotypes between healthy human individuals. Sequenced by immunoSEQ multiplex PCR; TCRdb stores in-frame clones only, minus some. There are around 940,000 clones in the sample; over 60% occur only once, and roughly 1.5% lies in the top ten. Material: memory CD4+ T cells sorted from blood. Subset described: CD45RA-negative fraction. The receptors stem from a man aged 18 to 30 in good health.

V and J are TRBV19 and TRBJ1-2; D uncertain. Looked up from germline, CDR1 is LNHDA and CDR2 is SQIVND (reference sequence). Deletions cut 10 bases from V and 7 bases from J, with 16 bases between. CDR3 length: 12 residues. The CDR3 DNA reads as TGTGCCACCCACCCCCCCACGGGTGGCTACACCTTC. This gives the protein CATHPPTGGYTF. The full variable domain, completed using reference TRBV19 and TRBJ1-2, is DGGITQSPKYLFRKEGQNVTLSCEQNLNHDAMYWYRQDPGQGLRLIYYSQIVNDFQKGDIAEGYSVSREKKESFPLTVTSAQKNPTAFYLCATHPPTGGYTFGSGTRLTVV.

This rearrangement joins TRBV27 to TRBJ2-6, with D possibly being TRBD2 (5 bases). Germline values: CDR1 MNHEY, CDR2 SMNVEV (reference sequence). This CDR3 is built from 15 residues. V was cut by 2 bases and J by 0 bases, with 5 bases left in between. CDR3 region: CASSLTSSGANVLTF. For the CDR3, the DNA is TGTGCCAGCAGTTTAACTAGCTCTGGGGCCAACGTCCTGACTTTC.

The genes are TRBV6-1 and TRBJ1-5; no reliable D call. The germline CDR1 and CDR2 sequences are MNHNS and SASEGT. Trimming pared 6 bases from V and 5 bases from J, leaving 14 bases between. This CDR3 has 14 residues. The CDR3 nucleotides read TGTGCCAGCAGCCCAGATCTAGGGTATCAGCCCCAGCATTTT. Protein product: CASSPDLGYQPQHF.